These 32 T cell receptor beta chains originate from one sample sequenced in a study of T cell repertoires in cytomegalovirus infection. Each CDR3 protein gets one entry after TCRdb re-called the reads with MiXCR. Among about 680,000 distinct CDR3 sequences, about 24% were seen once, and the ten largest hold 8%. The sequencing sample was made of CD8+ T cells from PBMCs. The receptor set was obtained from a human donor in good health (CMV status not recorded). Some clones in this sample may be carry-over from other donors' samples.

This rearrangement joins TRBV7-9 to TRBJ2-1; 7 positions match TRBD1. V shed 2 bases, J shed 5 bases, and the junction held 3 bases outside the gene matches. CDR1 SEHNR and CDR2 FQNEAQ come from the germline V gene (reference sequence). This CDR3 has 14 amino acids. The CDR3 sequence: CASSLRTGHNEQFF. For the CDR3, the DNA is TGTGCCAGCAGCTTACGGACAGGCCACAATGAGCAGTTCTTC.

This clonotype was counted a few times. V and J are TRBV20-1 and TRBJ1-4; TRBD1 matches 8 bases. Per the germline V gene, CDR1 is DFQATT and CDR2 is SNEGSKA (reference sequence). With V trimmed by 5 bases and J by 8 bases, 10 bases remained unmatched. CDR3 length: 14 amino acids. The CDR3 region is CSAPDREGGEKLFF. CDR3 nucleotides: TGCAGTGCTCCGGACAGGGAAGGAGGAGAAAAACTGTTTTTT.

The chain couples TRBV27 to TRBJ2-3; the match to TRBD1 covers 9 bases. The CDR3 has 17 amino acids. J was trimmed by 6 bases and V by 3 bases; bases with no gene match: 13. CDR1 and CDR2 from the germline V gene are MNHEY and SMNVEV (reference sequence). Here the CDR3 DNA reads TGTGCCAGCAGTTTCCTCGTCACAGGGGGCACATACGATACGCAGTATTTT. This translates into CASSFLVTGGTYDTQYF.

V and J are TRBV29-1 and TRBJ2-1; no clear D gene. The germline gives CDR1 SQVTM, CDR2 ANQGSEA. Between the trimmed V and J ends, which lost 1 base and 0 bases, there was a span of 7 bases. The CDR3 loop spans 14 amino acids. The DNA for the CDR3 is TGCAGCGTTGAAGGTTTCAACTCCTACAATGAGCAGTTCTTC. It yields the protein CSVEGFNSYNEQFF.

V gene TRBV7-9 combines with J gene TRBJ2-1; 10 bases are shared with TRBD2. Per germline, CDR1 SEHNR and CDR2 FQNEAQ (reference sequence). The CDR3 length is 19 residues. The junction had 15 bases not matched to a gene; V was cut back by 1 base and J by 6 bases. The CDR3 sequence is CASSLGDPSGGRTINEQFF. In DNA form, the CDR3 reads TGTGCCAGCAGCTTAGGGGACCCTAGCGGGGGCAGAACTATCAATGAGCAGTTCTTC.

A word on this clonotype: One end of the junction varies from germline; a read error may be responsible. The chain recombines TRBV28 with TRBJ1-1, with 8 bases that match TRBD1. This CDR3 contains 14 residues. The V gene's germline CDR1 is MDHEN and CDR2 SYDVKM. The CDR3 region is CVSSVTGENTEAFF. DNA of the CDR3: TGTGTCAGCAGTGTGACAGGGGAGAACACTGAAGCTTTCTTT.

The chain employs TRBV13 and TRBJ2-3; TRBD2 aligns across 7 bases. Germline-derived CDR1 and CDR2 are PRHDT and FYEKMQ (reference sequence). The CDR3 totals 16 residues. J was trimmed by 0 bases and V by 0 bases; bases with no gene match: 3. CDR3 in amino acids: CASSLGLAESTDTQYF. The CDR3 DNA reads TGTGCCAGCAGCTTAGGCCTAGCGGAGAGCACAGATACGCAGTATTTT.

Notes on this clonotype: At one of its ends the junction is not consistent with the germline gene, which may arise from a read error. This sequence joins TRBV25-1 and TRBJ1-5; D remains ambiguous. Germline V gives CDR1 MGHDK, CDR2 SYGVNS. This CDR3 spans 16 amino acids. CDR3 sequence (DNA): TGTGCCAGCAGTGGGGGAGGGAGAATGGGCAATCAGCCCCACCATTTT. Amino acids: CASSGGGRMGNQPHHF.

In this sample, this clonotype turned up a few times. The CDR3: CASSLQKAGGSYNEQFF. For the CDR3, the DNA is TGTGCCAGCAGCCTTCAGAAGGCGGGGGGCTCCTACAATGAGCAGTTCTTC. The V call is TRBV6-2 or TRBV6-3, the J call TRBJ2-1; 8 nucleotides line up with TRBD2. The CDR3 is made up of 17 amino acids. Germline values: CDR1 MNHEY, CDR2 SVGEGT. The V segment lost 6 bases and the J segment 0 bases; nucleotides outside the gene matches: 10.

V gene TRBV6-1 combines with J gene TRBJ2-2; 12 nucleotides agree with TRBD1. The CDR3 sequence is 16 residues long. J was trimmed by 2 bases and V by 7 bases; bases with no gene match: 5. The germline gives CDR1 MNHNS, CDR2 SASEGT. DNA of the CDR3: TGTGCCAGCAATACGGGGACAGGGGGCAACACCGGGGAGCTGTTTTTT. It is translated as CASNTGTGGNTGELFF.

This sequence joins TRBV7-6 and TRBJ1-4; no firm D call. With 6 bases removed from V and 8 bases from J, the gap between germline ends came to 16 bases. Germline V gene lookup returns CDR1 SGHVS and CDR2 FNYEAQ. This CDR3 spans 14 amino acids. The CDR3 loop reads CASSSDGVGEKLFF. CDR3 sequence (DNA): TGTGCCAGCAGTTCGGACGGGGTAGGAGAAAAACTGTTTTTT.

The genes are TRBV6-2 or TRBV6-3 and TRBJ2-1; 9 nucleotides match TRBD2. V lost 5 bases, J lost 7 bases, and 12 bases stayed unmatched. This CDR3 has 16 amino acids. From germline, CDR1 is MNHEY and CDR2 SVGEGT. CDR3 nucleotide sequence: TGTGCCAGCAGTGGCTACGGGGCGGGGGGGGGGAATGAGCAGTTCTTC. The encoded protein is CASSGYGAGGGNEQFF.

This clonotype was recorded a few times. The rearrangement links TRBV5-6 to TRBJ2-7, with a possible D match to TRBD1 (7 bases). This CDR3 region has 14 residues. V gave up 0 bases and J gave up 5 bases, with 12 bases separating them. The germline gives CDR1 SGHDT, CDR2 YYEEEE. The CDR3 here is CASSLVGGGNEQYV. CDR3 DNA sequence: TGTGCCAGCAGCTTGGTCGGAGGGGGCAACGAGCAGTACGTC.

Only a few counts were recorded for this clonotype. CDR3 protein: CASSRQDLSSYNEQFF. The CDR3 DNA reads as TGTGCCAGCAGTAGACAGGACCTTAGCTCCTACAATGAGCAGTTCTTC. The chain combines TRBV28 with TRBJ2-1; weak D call: TRBD1 (6 bases). CDR3 size: 16 residues. Germline assignment: CDR1 MDHEN and CDR2 SYDVKM. Trimming took off 5 bases at V and 0 bases at J, with 14 bases between the two ends.

As concerns this clonotype: This may stem from a read error, because a much larger clone lies one nucleotide away. The chain joins TRBV28 to TRBJ2-1, with 8 positions matching TRBD1. CDR1 is MDHEN and CDR2 is SYDVKM in the germline V gene. The CDR3 runs to 11 residues. V trimming: 6 bases; J trimming: 12 bases; junction bases outside the gene matches: 4. CDR3 DNA: TGTGCCAGCAGACAAGACAGGGGGCAGTTCTTC. It codes for CASRQDRGQFF.

The chain joins TRBV7-9 to TRBJ1-1; D gene unclear. V gave up 4 bases and J gave up 2 bases, with 11 bases separating them. CDR1 is SEHNR, CDR2 FQNEAQ, per germline (reference sequence). This CDR3 is built from 14 residues. The CDR3 sequence is CASSSPKRNTEAFF. The CDR3 region has the DNA TGTGCCAGCAGCTCCCCAAAACGTAACACTGAAGCTTTCTTT. Full variable domain (rest looked up from reference TRBV7-9 and TRBJ1-1): DTGVSQNPRHKITKRGQNVTFRCDPISEHNRLYWYRQTLGQGPEFLTYFQNEAQLEKSRLLSDRFSAERPKGSFSTLEIQRTEQGDSAMYLCASSSPKRNTEAFFGQGTRLTVV.

This clonotype has just one count. The CDR3 loop reads CASRVSWFGSYNEQFF. Written as DNA, the CDR3 is TGTGCCAGCAGGGTGTCTTGGTTTGGCTCCTACAATGAGCAGTTCTTC. This chain joins TRBV6-2 or TRBV6-3 and TRBJ2-1; no clear D gene. The CDR3 has 16 residues. Trimming removed 6 bases at V and 0 bases at J, with 15 bases between. Germline CDR1 is MNHEY and CDR2 is SVGEGT.

This clonotype came up a few times. The chain carries TRBV7-9 and TRBJ1-5; D remains ambiguous. The germline V gene has CDR1 SEHNR and CDR2 FQNEAQ (reference sequence). This CDR3 has 15 amino acids. V was shortened by 5 bases and J by 1 base, with 12 bases between the two germline ends. The CDR3, as DNA: TGTGCCAGCAGCCGGGAGAGTGAAAGCAATCAGCCCCAGCATTTT. It translates to CASSRESESNQPQHF.

The rearrangement links TRBV25-1 to TRBJ1-4; D is unresolved. The CDR3 totals 16 residues. Germline V lookup: CDR1 MGHDK, CDR2 SYGVNS. Trimming took off 2 bases at V and 0 bases at J, with 10 bases between the two ends. DNA of the CDR3: TGTGCCAGCAGTGAAAGAGAAATTTCAACTAATGAAAAACTGTTTTTT. The encoded protein is CASSEREISTNEKLFF.

The V gene is TRBV6-2 or TRBV6-3, the J gene TRBJ2-1; 10 bases agree with TRBD1. With V trimmed by 0 bases and J by 5 bases, 10 bases remained unmatched. Germline V gene lookup returns CDR1 MNHEY and CDR2 SVGEGT. This CDR3 is 18 amino acids long. This chain's CDR3 is CASSYSNTWDRGNNEQFF. The DNA for the CDR3 is TGTGCCAGCAGTTACTCCAATACCTGGGACAGGGGTAACAATGAGCAGTTCTTC.

This clonotype was picked up many times. CDR3 bases: TGTGCCAGCAGCCGCTGGGGGCCCCATAACGAGCAGTACGTC. Protein sequence: CASSRWGPHNEQYV. The gene calls are TRBV7-2 and TRBJ2-7, with a tentative D call TRBD1 (6 bases). CDR1 and CDR2 from the germline V gene are SGHTA and FQGNSA. The V end was cut by 5 bases, the J end by 5 bases, with 16 bases between. The CDR3 has 14 residues.

The sample holds a few counts of this clonotype. One junction end does not reproduce the germline sequence, and a read error may be involved. The chain has TRBV20-1 and TRBJ2-1; TRBD2 might be the D (7 bases). This CDR3 has 11 amino acids. Germline V gene lookup returns CDR1 DFQATT and CDR2 SNEGSKA (reference sequence). CDR3 protein: CSARGGDEQFF. The CDR3 DNA is TGCAGTGCCAGAGGGGGGGATGAGCAGTTCTTC.

The J gene is TRBJ1-1, the V gene TRBV6-5; 7 nucleotides align to TRBD1. This CDR3 spans 16 amino acids. V was pared by 7 bases and J by 6 bases, with 17 bases of the junction left unmatched. The germline CDR1 and CDR2 sequences are MNHEY and SVGAGI. CDR3 sequence (DNA): TGTGCCAGCACCAAGGGGGTAACAGGGGACTTCGCTGAAGCTTTCTTT. It specifies CASTKGVTGDFAEAFF.

The chain combines TRBV12-3 or TRBV12-4 with TRBJ2-3; D remains unclear. Trimming removed 5 bases from V and 3 bases from J, with 9 bases in between. The CDR3 spans 13 residues. CDR3 amino acids: CASSVNPTDTQYF. For the CDR3, the DNA is TGTGCCAGCAGTGTCAACCCTACAGATACGCAGTATTTT.

The table lists this clonotype with many counts. The gene calls are TRBV7-6 and TRBJ2-1, with 15 positions matching TRBD2. The CDR3 has 16 residues. J gave up 2 bases and V 4 bases, and 0 bases lay outside the gene matches. Germline CDR1 reads SGHVS; CDR2 reads FNYEAQ. CDR3 sequence reads: CASSWTSGGAYNEQFF. The CDR3 bases are TGTGCCAGCAGCTGGACTAGCGGGGGGGCCTACAATGAGCAGTTCTTC.

This clonotype was detected many times. The V call is TRBV7-9, the J call TRBJ2-3; a weak D match, TRBD1 (6 bases). The CDR3 is 16 amino acids. Trimming took off 0 bases at V and 7 bases at J, with 17 bases between the two ends. Germline V gives CDR1 SEHNR, CDR2 FQNEAQ (reference sequence). CDR3 protein: CASSLARGTLVHTQYF. CDR3 bases: TGTGCCAGCAGCTTAGCGAGGGGGACACTCGTGCATACGCAGTATTTT.

As for this clonotype: At one end, the junction sequence differs from germline, possibly due to a read error. This sequence joins TRBV12-3 or TRBV12-4 and TRBJ2-1; D gene ambiguous. The CDR3 has 13 residues. The CDR3 DNA reads TGTGCCAACAGTTTCACCGTTTTGGGAGAGCAGTTCTTC. It encodes CANSFTVLGEQFF.

At least ten counts were recorded for this clonotype. V usage is TRBV7-9 and J usage is TRBJ1-1; weak D call: TRBD1 (5 bases). The CDR3 consists of 15 residues. Trimming removed 5 bases from V and 1 base from J, with 14 bases in between. Germline values: CDR1 SEHNR, CDR2 FQNEAQ (reference sequence). CDR3 region: CASSPLRGGNTEAFF. CDR3 sequence (DNA): TGTGCCAGCAGCCCGTTACGGGGGGGGAACACTGAAGCTTTCTTT.

The chain couples TRBV6-8 to TRBJ2-6; D not certain. V was pared by 0 bases and J by 0 bases, with 18 bases between. In germline, CDR1 is MNHGY, CDR2 SAAAGT. CDR3 length: 20 amino acids. CDR3 in DNA: TGTGCCAGCAGTTACTCTGCATGGTCCGGCTTTGCCTCTGGGGCCAACGTCCTGACTTTC. Protein sequence: CASSYSAWSGFASGANVLTF.

A note on this clonotype: This may be a read error, as it is one base from a much larger clone. This chain connects TRBV11-3 to TRBJ1-1; D is uncertain. The germline CDR1 and CDR2 sequences are SGHNT and YENEEA. This CDR3 is built from 14 residues. CDR3 in DNA: TGTGCCAACAGCTTCCCCAGACTGAACACTGAAGCTTTCTTT. Protein: CANSFPRLNTEAFF. Full variable domain (remainder filled in from reference TRBV11-3 and TRBJ1-1): EAGVVQSPRYKIIEKKQPVAFWCNPISGHNTLYWYLQNLGQGPELLIRYENEEAVDDSQLPKDRFSAERLKGVDSTLKIQPAELGDSAVYLCANSFPRLNTEAFFGQGTRLTVV.

This clonotype has more than one count but fewer than ten. The chain recombines TRBV12-3 or TRBV12-4 with TRBJ2-5, with unresolved D. Trimming took 3 bases from V and 5 from J, leaving 25 bases between them. The CDR3 is 18 amino acids. The chain's CDR3 is CASSFPLAAMGFEETQYF. CDR3 nucleotide sequence: TGTGCCAGCAGTTTTCCATTGGCGGCCATGGGCTTCGAGGAGACCCAGTACTTC.

The J gene is TRBJ2-5, the V gene TRBV28; 11 positions agree with TRBD1. The CDR3 covers 15 residues. Germline CDR1 MDHEN, CDR2 SYDVKM. V trimming: 6 bases; J trimming: 5 bases; junction bases outside the gene matches: 8. DNA for the CDR3: TGTGCCAGCAGCCTGGGACAGGGGGGCTGGGAGACCCAGTACTTC. As protein: CASSLGQGGWETQYF.